This TCR beta chain was sequenced during a study of beta chain features in type 1 diabetes. The study's findings and limits: When VDJ junctions were examined, type 1 diabetes patients showed fewer insertions and more deletions. Whether TCRB rearrangement is influenced by HLA type was left unresolved in this analysis.

Investigators reverse transcribed all isolated RNA, so they sequenced expressed TCRB transcripts. The repertoire was sequenced with immunoSEQ multiplex PCR; TCRdb's copy has only in-frame clones and lacks some. The repertoire holds just over 450,000 clones, with over 25% as singletons. Every donor provided one heparinised blood draw, which averaged about 120 mL. This clone was picked up a small number of times. Its antigen is undetermined. The CDR3 runs to 16 residues. Germline CDR1 reads MDHEN; CDR2 reads SYDVKM. V was pared by 4 bases and J by 2 bases, with 17 bases between. Sequencing used naive CD4+ T cells from blood. The clonotype comes from a young man in good health. The chain recombines TRBV28 with TRBJ2-5; D gene uncertain. The CDR3 loop is CASSSLFWGPQETQYF. CDR3 DNA: TGTGCCAGCAGTTCCCTCTTTTGGGGTCCTCAAGAGACCCAGTACTTC. Full variable domain (remainder filled in from reference TRBV28 and TRBJ2-5): DVKVTQSSRYLVKRTGEKVFLECVQDMDHENMFWYRQDPGLGLRLIYFSYDVKMKEKGDIPEGYSVSREKKERFSLILESASTNQTSMYLCASSSLFWGPQETQYFGPGTRLLVL.